This TCR beta chain is drawn from a study of cytomegalovirus exposure and HLA in healthy donors. The PCR was carried out with 60 Vbeta primers and 13 Jbeta primers. The table came from immunoSEQ multiplex PCR; TCRdb's copy has only in-frame clones and leaves some out. The sample records 90,000 to 110,000 clones, 75% to 85% being singletons. The trim removed 5 bases at V and 5 bases at J, leaving 9 bases unmatched. Germline-derived CDR1 and CDR2 are SGHNT and YENEEA. The CDR3 contains 18 residues. This TCR derives from a man between 18 and 29 years old in good health and CMV-seronegative. This chain connects TRBV11-3 to TRBJ2-1; 16 bases match TRBD2. The sequencing input was PBMCs. As DNA, the CDR3 is TGTGCCAGCAGCCGTCCGGGACTAGCGGGAGGGCCCCACAATGAGCAGTTCTTC. Translated, it gives CASSRPGLAGGPHNEQFF.